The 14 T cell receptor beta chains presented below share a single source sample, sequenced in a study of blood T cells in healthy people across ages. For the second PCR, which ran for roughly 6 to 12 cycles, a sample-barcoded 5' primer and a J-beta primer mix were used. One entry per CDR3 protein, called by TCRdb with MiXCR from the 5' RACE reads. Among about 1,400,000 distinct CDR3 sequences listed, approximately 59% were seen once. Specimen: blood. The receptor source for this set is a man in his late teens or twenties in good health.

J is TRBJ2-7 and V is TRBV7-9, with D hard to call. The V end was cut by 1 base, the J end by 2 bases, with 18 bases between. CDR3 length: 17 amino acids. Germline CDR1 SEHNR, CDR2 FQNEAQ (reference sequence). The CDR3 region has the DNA TGTGCCAGCAGCTTAGAGGTTGTTCGGTACAGTCCCTACGAGCAGTACTTC. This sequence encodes CASSLEVVRYSPYEQYF.

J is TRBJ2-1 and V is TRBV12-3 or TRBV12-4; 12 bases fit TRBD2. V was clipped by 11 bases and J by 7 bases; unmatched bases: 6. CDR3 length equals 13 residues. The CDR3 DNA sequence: TGTGCCCAACGGACTAGCGGGGCTAATGAGCAGTTCTTC. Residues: CAQRTSGANEQFF.

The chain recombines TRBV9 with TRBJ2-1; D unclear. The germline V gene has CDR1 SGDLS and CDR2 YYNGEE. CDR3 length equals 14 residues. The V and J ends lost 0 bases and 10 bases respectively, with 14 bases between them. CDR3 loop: CASSVGAYVGEQFF. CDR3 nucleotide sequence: TGTGCCAGCAGCGTAGGGGCCTACGTGGGAGAGCAGTTCTTC.

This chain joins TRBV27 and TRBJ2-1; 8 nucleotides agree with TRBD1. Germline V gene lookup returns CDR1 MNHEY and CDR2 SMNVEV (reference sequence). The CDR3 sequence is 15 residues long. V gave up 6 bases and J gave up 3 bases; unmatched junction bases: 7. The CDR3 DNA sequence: TGTGCCAGCAGACTAGGACAGGGCTACTACAATGAGCAGTTCTTC. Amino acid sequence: CASRLGQGYYNEQFF.

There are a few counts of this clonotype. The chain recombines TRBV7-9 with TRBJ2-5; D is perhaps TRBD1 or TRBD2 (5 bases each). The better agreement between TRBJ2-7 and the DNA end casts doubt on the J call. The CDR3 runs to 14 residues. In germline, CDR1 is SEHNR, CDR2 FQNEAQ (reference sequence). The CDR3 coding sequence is TGTGCCAGCAGCTTAGGAGGGGAGTCTACCGAGCAGTACTTC. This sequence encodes CASSLGGESTEQYF.

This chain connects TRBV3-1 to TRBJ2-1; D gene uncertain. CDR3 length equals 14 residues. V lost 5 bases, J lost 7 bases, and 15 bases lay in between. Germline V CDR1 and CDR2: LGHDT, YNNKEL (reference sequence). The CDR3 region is CASSGSALGNEQFF. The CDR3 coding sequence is TGTGCCAGCAGCGGTAGTGCACTCGGTAATGAGCAGTTCTTC.

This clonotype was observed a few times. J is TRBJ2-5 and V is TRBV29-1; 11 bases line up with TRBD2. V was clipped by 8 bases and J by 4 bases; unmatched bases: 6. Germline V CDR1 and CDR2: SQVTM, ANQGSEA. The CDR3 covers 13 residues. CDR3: CSFKGLAAETQYF. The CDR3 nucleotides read TGCAGCTTTAAGGGACTAGCGGCAGAGACCCAGTACTTC.

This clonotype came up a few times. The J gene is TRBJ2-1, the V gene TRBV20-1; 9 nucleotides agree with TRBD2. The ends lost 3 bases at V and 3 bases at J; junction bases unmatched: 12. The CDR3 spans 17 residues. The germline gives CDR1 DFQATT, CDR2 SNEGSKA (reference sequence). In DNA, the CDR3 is TGCAGTGCTAGGCGGGGGGGGCGCAGCGGGGACTACAATGAGCAGTTCTTC. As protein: CSARRGGRSGDYNEQFF.

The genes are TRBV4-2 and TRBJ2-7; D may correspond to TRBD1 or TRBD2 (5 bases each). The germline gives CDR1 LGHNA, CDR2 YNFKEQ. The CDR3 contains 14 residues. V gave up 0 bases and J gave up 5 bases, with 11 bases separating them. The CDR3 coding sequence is TGTGCCAGCAGCCAAGACCTGGGGCGGGACGAGCAGTACTTC. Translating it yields CASSQDLGRDEQYF.

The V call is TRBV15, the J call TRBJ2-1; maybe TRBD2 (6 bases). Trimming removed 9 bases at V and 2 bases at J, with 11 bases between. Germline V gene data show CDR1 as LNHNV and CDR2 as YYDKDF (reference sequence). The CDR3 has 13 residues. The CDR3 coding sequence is TGTGCCACGGCGGAGGGGACCTACAATGAGCAGTTCTTC. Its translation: CATAEGTYNEQFF.

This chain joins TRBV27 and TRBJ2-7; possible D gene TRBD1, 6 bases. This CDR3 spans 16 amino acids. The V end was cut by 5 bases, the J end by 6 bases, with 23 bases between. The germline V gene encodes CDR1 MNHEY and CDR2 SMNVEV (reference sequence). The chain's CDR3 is CASSPNPRGFGGEQYF. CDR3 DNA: TGTGCCAGCAGTCCGAACCCCAGGGGATTTGGGGGCGAGCAGTACTTC.

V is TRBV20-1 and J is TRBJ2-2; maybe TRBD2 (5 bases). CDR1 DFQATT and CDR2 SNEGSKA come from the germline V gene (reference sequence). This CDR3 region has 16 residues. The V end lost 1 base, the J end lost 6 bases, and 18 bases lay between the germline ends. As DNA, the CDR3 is TGCAGTGCTAGAGCACACATACGGGGTCGGGCCGGGGAGCTGTTTTTT. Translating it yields CSARAHIRGRAGELFF.

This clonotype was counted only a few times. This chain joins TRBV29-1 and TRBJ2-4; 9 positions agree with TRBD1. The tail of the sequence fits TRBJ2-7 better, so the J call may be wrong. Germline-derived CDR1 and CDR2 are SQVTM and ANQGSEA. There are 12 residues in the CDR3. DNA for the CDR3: TGCAGCGTACAGGGGGCTAGGGTCGAGCAGTACTTC. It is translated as CSVQGARVEQYF.

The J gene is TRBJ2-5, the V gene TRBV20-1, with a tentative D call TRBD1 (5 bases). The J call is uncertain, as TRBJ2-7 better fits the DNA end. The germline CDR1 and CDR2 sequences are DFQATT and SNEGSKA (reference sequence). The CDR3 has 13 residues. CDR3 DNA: TGCAGTGCTACCCGGCCAGGGCTCGACGAGCAGTACTTC. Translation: CSATRPGLDEQYF.